The entry below gives a single T cell receptor (beta chain) sequence along with its context. The junction and the germline gene differ at one end; a read error may be behind it. The germline V gene encodes CDR1 MDHEN and CDR2 SYDVKM. The CDR3 consists of 14 residues. The data were obtained in a study of cytomegalovirus exposure and HLA in healthy donors. The PCR ran on 60 Vbeta and 13 Jbeta primers. Generated by immunoSEQ multiplex PCR, the TCRdb table keeps only in-frame clones and is missing some. Its table lists 65,000 to 95,000 clones. Sequencing input: PBMCs. The TCR was taken from a female donor in good health and CMV-seropositive. V gene TRBV28 combines with J gene TRBJ2-7, with 7 nucleotides matching TRBD2. The CDR3 sequence: CASRLSLALKEQYF. CDR3 coding DNA: TGTGCCAGCAGGTTATCACTAGCGCTTAAGGAGCAGTACTTC. Supplemented by reference TRBV28 and TRBJ2-7, the full variable domain reads DVKVTQSSRYLVKRTGEKVFLECVQDMDHENMFWYRQDPGLGLRLIYFSYDVKMKEKGDIPEGYSVSREKKERFSLILESASTNQTSMYLCASRLSLALKEQYFGPGTRLTVT.